The sequence of this T cell receptor (beta chain) was determined in a study of T-cell reconstitution after alpha-beta-depleted transplantation in children. Library preparation (for TCRbeta) was performed with unique molecular identifiers. In TCRdb, the PCR reads were re-called with MiXCR into one record per CDR3 protein. Of some 200,000 distinct CDR3 sequences listed, 8.4% are singletons. Germline CDR1 is SGHVS and CDR2 is FQNEAQ. V lost 3 bases and J 0 bases, leaving 15 bases between the germline ends. The CDR3 spans 17 residues. The table lists this clonotype with many counts. Its antigen is unidentified. Study-wide points: At one year after transplant, newly produced T cells mostly accounted for T-cell counts and diversity. It was reported that alpha-beta T cells came from several hundred expanded graft clones (about two months after transplant). Recipient T cells and thymic progenitors that survived gave rise to the high TCRbeta diversity observed at day 60 in some patients.

Specimen: PBMCs, mostly from graft donor cells, collected 360 days after TCRalphabeta/CD19-depleted stem cell transplant. The clonotype was recovered from a male patient aged 2 to 9 who had a stem cell transplant for acute myeloid leukemia, so the T cells may come from the graft donor. The rearrangement uses TRBV7-8 and TRBJ2-1; TRBD2 might be the D (6 bases). CDR3 bases: TGTGCCAGCAGCTTCGTCGGGGGTTTCGGCTCCTACAATGAGCAGTTCTTC. Its translation is CASSFVGGFGSYNEQFF.